This T cell receptor (beta chain) was documented in a study of cytomegalovirus exposure and HLA in healthy donors. The PCR made use of 60 Vbeta and 13 Jbeta primers. Produced via immunoSEQ multiplex PCR; TCRdb's table is partial and in-frame only. The sample has about 140,000 clones; about 8.9% are singletons. Looked up from germline, CDR1 is SGHNT and CDR2 is YYREEE (reference sequence). V lost 2 bases and J lost 5, with 8 bases in between. The CDR3 is 13 amino acids. This sequence joins TRBV5-4 and TRBJ2-1, with TRBD1 as a possible D gene (6 bases). Sequencing was done on a sample of PBMCs. The clonotype was recovered from a middle-aged man in good health and CMV-seronegative. The CDR3 DNA sequence: TGTGCCAGCAGCTTTGGGGGCAACAATGAGCAGTTCTTC. Translating gives CASSFGGNNEQFF. The full variable domain, rest sourced from reference TRBV5-4 and TRBJ2-1, is ETGVTQSPTHLIKTRGQQVTLRCSSQSGHNTVSWYQQALGQGPQFIFQYYREEENGRGNFPPRFSGLQFPNYSSELNVNALELDDSALYLCASSFGGNNEQFFGPGTRLTVL.